This T cell receptor (beta chain) was observed in a study of blood T cell repertoires in COVID-19. Assay: immunoSEQ multiplex PCR; the TCRdb copy retains only in-frame clones and omits some. The sample consists of 160,000 or so clones, around nine tenths of them appearing once. This CDR3 is built from 18 residues. J lost 5 bases, V lost 5 bases, and 15 bases had no gene match. Per the germline V gene, CDR1 is LNHDA and CDR2 is SQIVND (reference sequence). This receptor was obtained from an older woman with COVID-19, enrolled during active disease. Material: peripheral blood. V and J are TRBV19 and TRBJ1-6; 7 bases match TRBD1. Written as DNA, the CDR3 is TGTGCCAGTAGTTACCGGGACAGCTATCTCGGGGATAATTCACCCCTCCACTTT. Its translation is CASSYRDSYLGDNSPLHF.